This T cell receptor beta chain was identified in a study of regulatory dendritic cells for organ transplantation. With regard to this clone: Its target is unknown.

Data came from immunoSEQ multiplex PCR; TCRdb stores just in-frame clones and leaves some out. The repertoire has 10,000 to 11,000 clones, around 71% of them found once; the top ten carry approximately 0.57%. CFSE-labeled sorted T cells met regulatory or mature dendritic cells for over 4 days. Germline loops: CDR1 SQVTM, CDR2 ANQGSEA. Losses at the gene ends were 4 bases for V and 7 bases for J; bases not matched to a gene: 13. This CDR3 is built from 15 residues. The chain is built from TRBV29-1 and TRBJ2-4, with TRBD1 matching over 7 bases. The source of this sequence is a human donor in good health. Sequenced: naive CD4+ T cells from blood cultured with dendritic cells. As for subset: CD45RA+ naive T cells. For the CDR3, the DNA is TGCAGCGTTGGCAGATCTGGGACAGCTGAGAACATTCAGTACTTC. This translates into CSVGRSGTAENIQYF.